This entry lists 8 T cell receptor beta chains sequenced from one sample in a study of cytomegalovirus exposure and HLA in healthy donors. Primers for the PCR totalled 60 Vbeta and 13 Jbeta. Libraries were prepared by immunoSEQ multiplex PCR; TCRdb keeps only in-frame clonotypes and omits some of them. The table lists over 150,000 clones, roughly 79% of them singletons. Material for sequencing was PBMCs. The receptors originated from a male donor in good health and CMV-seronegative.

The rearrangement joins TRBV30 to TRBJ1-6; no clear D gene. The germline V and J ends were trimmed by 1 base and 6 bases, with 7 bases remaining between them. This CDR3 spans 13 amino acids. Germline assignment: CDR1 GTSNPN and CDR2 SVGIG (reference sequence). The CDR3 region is CAWSDVLNSPLHF. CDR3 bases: TGTGCCTGGAGTGATGTCCTTAATTCACCCCTCCACTTT.

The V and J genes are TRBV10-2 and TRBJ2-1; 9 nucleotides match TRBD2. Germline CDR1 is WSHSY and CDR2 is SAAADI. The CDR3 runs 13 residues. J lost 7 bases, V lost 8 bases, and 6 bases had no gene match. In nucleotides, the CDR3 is TGCGCCAGCGGGACTAGCTGGGGAAATGAGCAGTTCTTC. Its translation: CASGTSWGNEQFF.

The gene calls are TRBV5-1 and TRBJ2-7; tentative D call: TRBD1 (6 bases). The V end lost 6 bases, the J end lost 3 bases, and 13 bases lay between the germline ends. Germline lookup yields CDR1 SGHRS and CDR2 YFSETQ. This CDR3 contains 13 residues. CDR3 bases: TGCGCCAGCACCCCCCTGGACAGCTACGAGCAGTACTTC. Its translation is CASTPLDSYEQYF.

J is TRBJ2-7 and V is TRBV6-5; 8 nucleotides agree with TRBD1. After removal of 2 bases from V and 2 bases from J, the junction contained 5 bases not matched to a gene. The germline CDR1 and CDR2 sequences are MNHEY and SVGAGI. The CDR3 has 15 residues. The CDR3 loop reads CASSYETGVPYEQYF. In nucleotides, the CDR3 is TGTGCCAGCAGTTACGAGACAGGGGTCCCCTACGAGCAGTACTTC.

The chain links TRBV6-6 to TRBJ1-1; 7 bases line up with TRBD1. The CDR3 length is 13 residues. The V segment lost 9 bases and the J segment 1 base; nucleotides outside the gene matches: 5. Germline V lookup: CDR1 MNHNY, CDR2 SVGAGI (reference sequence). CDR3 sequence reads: CASRDRSNTEAFF. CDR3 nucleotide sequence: TGTGCCAGTAGGGACAGATCGAACACTGAAGCTTTCTTT.

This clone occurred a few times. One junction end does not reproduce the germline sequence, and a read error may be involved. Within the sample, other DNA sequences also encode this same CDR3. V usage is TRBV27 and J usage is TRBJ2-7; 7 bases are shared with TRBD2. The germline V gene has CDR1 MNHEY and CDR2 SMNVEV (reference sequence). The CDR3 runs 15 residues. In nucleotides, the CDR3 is TGCCCCAGCAGTCCCCAACTAGCGAGCCACTACGAGCAGTACTTC. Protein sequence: CPSSPQLASHYEQYF.

CDR3 DNA: TGTGCCAGCAGTACTAGCGGGCGTACAGATACGCAGTATTTT. It specifies CASSTSGRTDTQYF. The chain joins TRBV7-9 to TRBJ2-3; 9 bases are a match to TRBD2. The CDR3 sequence is 14 residues long. CDR1 is SEHNR and CDR2 is FQNEAQ in the germline V gene (reference sequence). V trimming: 6 bases; J trimming: 3 bases; junction bases outside the gene matches: 4.

The CDR3 region has the DNA TGTGCCAGCAGATTGGACAGCGGCTCACCCCTCCACTTT. Its translation is CASRLDSGSPLHF. V and J are TRBV2 and TRBJ1-6, with a tentative D call TRBD1 (6 bases). CDR1 and CDR2 (germline): SNHLY, FYNNEI. V was shortened by 6 bases and J by 10 bases, with 13 bases between the two germline ends. The CDR3 is 13 residues long.